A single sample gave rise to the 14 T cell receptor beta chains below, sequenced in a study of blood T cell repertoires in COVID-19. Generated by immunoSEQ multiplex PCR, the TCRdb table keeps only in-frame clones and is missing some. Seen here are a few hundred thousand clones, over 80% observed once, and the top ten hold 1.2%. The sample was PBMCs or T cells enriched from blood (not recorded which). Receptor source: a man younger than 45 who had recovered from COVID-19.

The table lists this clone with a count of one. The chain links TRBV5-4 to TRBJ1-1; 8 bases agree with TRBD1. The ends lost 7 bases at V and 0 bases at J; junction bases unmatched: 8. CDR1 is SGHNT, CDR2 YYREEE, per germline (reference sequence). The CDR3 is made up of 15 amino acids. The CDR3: CASSHRGSMNTEAFF. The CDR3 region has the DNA TGTGCCAGCTCCCACAGGGGGTCTATGAACACTGAAGCTTTCTTT.

The CDR3 bases are TGTGCCAGTACCCCTGGGGGCGGCACAGATACGCAGTATTTT. Amino acid sequence: CASTPGGGTDTQYF. The chain couples TRBV19 to TRBJ2-3, with D possibly being TRBD1 (6 bases). The germline V gene encodes CDR1 LNHDA and CDR2 SQIVND (reference sequence). V was shortened by 7 bases and J by 1 base, with 12 bases between the two germline ends. CDR3 length: 14 residues.

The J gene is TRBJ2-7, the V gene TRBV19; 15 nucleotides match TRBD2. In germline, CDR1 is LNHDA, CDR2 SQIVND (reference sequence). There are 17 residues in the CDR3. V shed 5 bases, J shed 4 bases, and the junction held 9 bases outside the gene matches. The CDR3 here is CASSPTGTSGRWYEQYF. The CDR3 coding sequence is TGTGCCAGTAGTCCAACCGGGACTAGCGGGAGGTGGTACGAGCAGTACTTC.

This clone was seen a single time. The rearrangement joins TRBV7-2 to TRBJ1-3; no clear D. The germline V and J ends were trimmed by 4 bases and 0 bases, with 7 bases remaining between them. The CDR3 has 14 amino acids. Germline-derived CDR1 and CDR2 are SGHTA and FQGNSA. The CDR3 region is CASSSFNSGNTIYF. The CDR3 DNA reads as TGTGCCAGCAGCTCCTTTAACTCTGGAAACACCATATATTTT.

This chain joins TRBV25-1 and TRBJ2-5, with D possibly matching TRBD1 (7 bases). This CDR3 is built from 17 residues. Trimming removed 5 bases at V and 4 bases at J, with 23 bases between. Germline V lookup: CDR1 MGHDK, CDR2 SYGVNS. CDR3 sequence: CASSPTRIRGEGETQYF. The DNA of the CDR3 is TGTGCCAGCAGTCCCACGCGTATCAGGGGGGAAGGAGAGACCCAGTACTTC. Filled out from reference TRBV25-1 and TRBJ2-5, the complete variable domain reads EADIYQTPRYLVIGTGKKITLECSQTMGHDKMYWYQQDPGMELHLIHYSYGVNSTEKGDLSSESTVSRIRTEHFPLTLESARPSHTSQYLCASSPTRIRGEGETQYFGPGTRLLVL.

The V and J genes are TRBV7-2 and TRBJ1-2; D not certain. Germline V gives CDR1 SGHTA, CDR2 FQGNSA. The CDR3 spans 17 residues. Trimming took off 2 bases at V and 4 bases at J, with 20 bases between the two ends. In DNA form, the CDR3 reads TGTGCCAGCAGCTTATCGGCCCGTCCGGAGGGATCCTATGGCTACACCTTC. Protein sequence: CASSLSARPEGSYGYTF.

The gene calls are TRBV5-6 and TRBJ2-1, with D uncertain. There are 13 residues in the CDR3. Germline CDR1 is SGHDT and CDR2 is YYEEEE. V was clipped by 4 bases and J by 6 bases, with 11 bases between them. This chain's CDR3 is CASSQWPPNEQFF. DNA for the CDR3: TGTGCCAGCAGCCAATGGCCCCCCAATGAGCAGTTCTTC.

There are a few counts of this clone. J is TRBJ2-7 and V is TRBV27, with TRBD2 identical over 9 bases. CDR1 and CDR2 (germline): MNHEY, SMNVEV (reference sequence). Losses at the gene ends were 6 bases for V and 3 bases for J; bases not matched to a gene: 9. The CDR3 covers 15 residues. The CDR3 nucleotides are TGTGCCAGCAGCCGGTTGCGGGGGGGATTCTACGAGCAGTACTTC. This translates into CASSRLRGGFYEQYF.

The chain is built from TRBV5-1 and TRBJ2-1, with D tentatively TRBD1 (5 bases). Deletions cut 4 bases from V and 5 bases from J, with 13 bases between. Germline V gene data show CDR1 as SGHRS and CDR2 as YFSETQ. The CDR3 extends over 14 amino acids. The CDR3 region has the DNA TGCGCCAGCAGCCCGGACCAGGGAAACAATGAGCAGTTCTTC. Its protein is CASSPDQGNNEQFF.

CDR3 nucleotides: TGTGCCAGCAACCACGGAGGAGAGACCCAGTACTTC. Translating gives CASNHGGETQYF. This chain joins TRBV7-9 and TRBJ2-5, with D possibly being TRBD2 (5 bases). The CDR3 is 12 residues long. Trimming took 7 bases from V and 4 from J, leaving 10 bases between them. The germline V gene encodes CDR1 SEHNR and CDR2 FQNEAQ (reference sequence).

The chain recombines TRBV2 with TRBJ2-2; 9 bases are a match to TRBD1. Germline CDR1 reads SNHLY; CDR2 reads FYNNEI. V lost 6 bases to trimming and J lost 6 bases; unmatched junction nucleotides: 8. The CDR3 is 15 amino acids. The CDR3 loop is CASRETGGIAGELFF. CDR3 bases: TGTGCCAGCAGGGAGACAGGGGGGATCGCCGGGGAGCTGTTTTTT.

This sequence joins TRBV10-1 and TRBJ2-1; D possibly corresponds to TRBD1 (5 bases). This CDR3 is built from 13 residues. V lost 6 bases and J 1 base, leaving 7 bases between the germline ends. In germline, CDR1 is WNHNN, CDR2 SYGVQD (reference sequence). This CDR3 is CASSQGSYNEQFF. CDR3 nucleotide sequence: TGCGCCAGCAGCCAGGGATCCTACAATGAGCAGTTCTTC.

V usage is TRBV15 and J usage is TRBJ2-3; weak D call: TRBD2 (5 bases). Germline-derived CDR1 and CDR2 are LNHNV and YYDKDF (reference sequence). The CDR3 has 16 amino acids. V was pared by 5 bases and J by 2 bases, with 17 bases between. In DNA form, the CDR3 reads TGTGCCACCAGCTTATCACTAGAGACGCTCACAGATACGCAGTATTTT. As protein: CATSLSLETLTDTQYF.

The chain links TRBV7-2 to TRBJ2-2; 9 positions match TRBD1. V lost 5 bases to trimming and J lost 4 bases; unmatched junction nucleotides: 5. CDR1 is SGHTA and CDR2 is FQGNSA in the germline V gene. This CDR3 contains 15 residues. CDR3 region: CASSPGTGPTGELFF. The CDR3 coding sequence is TGTGCCAGCAGCCCGGGGACAGGGCCCACCGGGGAGCTGTTTTTT.